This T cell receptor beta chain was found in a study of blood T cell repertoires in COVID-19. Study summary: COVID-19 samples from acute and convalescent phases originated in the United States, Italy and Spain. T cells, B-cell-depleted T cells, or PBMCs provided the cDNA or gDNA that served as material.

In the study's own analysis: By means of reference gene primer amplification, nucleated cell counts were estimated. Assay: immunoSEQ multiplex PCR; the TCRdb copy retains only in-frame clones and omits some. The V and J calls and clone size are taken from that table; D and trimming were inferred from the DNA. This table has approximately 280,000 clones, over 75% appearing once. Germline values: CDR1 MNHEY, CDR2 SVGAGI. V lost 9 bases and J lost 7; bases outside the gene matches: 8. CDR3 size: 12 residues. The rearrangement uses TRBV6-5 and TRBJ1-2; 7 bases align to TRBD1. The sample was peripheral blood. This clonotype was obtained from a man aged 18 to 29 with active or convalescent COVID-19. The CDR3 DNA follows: TGTGCCAGTCTAGGACAGGTTGGTGGCTACACCTTC. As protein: CASLGQVGGYTF.